Following are 4 T cell receptor beta chains from one sample sequenced in a study of vaccination effects on CD4 cells after COVID-19. Measured with immunoSEQ multiplex PCR; TCRdb has only the in-frame clones, and not every one. This repertoire shows approximately 37,000 clones, more than 65% found once; its top ten account for about 8%. When nine to ten days of culture had elapsed, CD4+ T cells were isolated. Either the mRNA-1273 or the BNT162b2 vaccine was given to participants as two doses. Their recognized antigens are unknown. Here the sequenced sample was CD4+ T cells from PBMCs cultured without peptide, taken after COVID-19 vaccination. The origin of the receptors is a human donor who received a COVID-19 vaccine.

This clone has a handful of counts. The V and J genes are TRBV25-1 and TRBJ2-7; 11 bases fit TRBD2. CDR3 length: 16 amino acids. Germline values: CDR1 MGHDK, CDR2 SYGVNS. Trimming took 8 bases from V and 0 from J; bases not matched to a gene: 9. CDR3 sequence reads: CASGLAGGSHSYEQYF. Written as DNA, the CDR3 is TGTGCCAGCGGGCTAGCGGGAGGTTCGCACTCCTACGAGCAGTACTTC.

This clone was counted a few times. The gene calls are TRBV2 and TRBJ2-2; D may be TRBD1 (6 bases). V lost 11 bases, J lost 5 bases, and 18 bases lay in between. Germline V lookup: CDR1 SNHLY, CDR2 FYNNEI. This CDR3 region has 14 residues. CDR3 nucleotides: TGTGCCGGCAACAGGGAAGGATGGACCGGGGAGCTGTTTTTT. Translation gives CAGNREGWTGELFF.

The chain combines TRBV6-5 with TRBJ2-1, with a possible D match to TRBD2 (5 bases). The CDR3 is made up of 13 amino acids. Germline assignment: CDR1 MNHEY and CDR2 SVGAGI. Between the trimmed V and J ends, which lost 6 bases and 0 bases, there was a span of 6 bases. CDR3 in DNA: TGTGCCAGCAGAGGGAGCTCCTACAATGAGCAGTTCTTC. Translation: CASRGSSYNEQFF.

This clone has only a few counts. J is TRBJ2-7 and V is TRBV14; D remains ambiguous. There are 13 residues in the CDR3. The germline V and J ends were trimmed by 5 bases and 0 bases, with 8 bases remaining between them. CDR1 is SGHDN, CDR2 FVKESK, per germline. The CDR3, as DNA: TGTGCCAGCAGCGGTAGGGACTCCTACGAGCAGTACTTC. It is translated as CASSGRDSYEQYF.